This T cell receptor (beta chain) was found in a study of T cell responses to AZD1222 COVID-19 vaccine. Study summary: Analyses pooled second doses at about 4 or about 12 weeks. General study findings and limits: There were mostly white British donors and more females than males, and clonal diversity was possibly underestimated.

TCRdb's copy holds only in-frame clones and misses some; the assay was immunoSEQ multiplex PCR. The table has 90,000 to 95,000 clones, approximately 90% seen once. Details on this clone: Its antigen is unidentified.

CDR1 and CDR2 (germline): MDHEN, SYDVKM. The CDR3 length is 13 residues. Trimming stripped 10 bases from V and 6 bases from J, with 18 bases between. The TCR sequence derives from an adult in good health. Sequencing used peripheral blood, obtained on day 0 of AZD1222 vaccination. The chain carries TRBV28 and TRBJ1-2; unclear D gene. Here the CDR3 reads CATLHPIPDGYTF. CDR3 coding DNA: TGTGCCACCCTCCACCCCATCCCGGATGGCTACACCTTC.